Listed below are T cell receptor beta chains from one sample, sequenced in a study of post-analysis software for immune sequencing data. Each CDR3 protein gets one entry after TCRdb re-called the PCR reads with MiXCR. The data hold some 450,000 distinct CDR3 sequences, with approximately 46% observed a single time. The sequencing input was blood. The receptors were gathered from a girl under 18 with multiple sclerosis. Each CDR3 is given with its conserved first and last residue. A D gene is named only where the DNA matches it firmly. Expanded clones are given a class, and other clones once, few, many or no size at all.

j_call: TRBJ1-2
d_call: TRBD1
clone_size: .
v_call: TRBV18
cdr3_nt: TGTGCCAGCTCCCCCACCCGACAGGGGGTAAACTATGGCTACACCTTC
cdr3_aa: CASSPTRQGVNYGYTF

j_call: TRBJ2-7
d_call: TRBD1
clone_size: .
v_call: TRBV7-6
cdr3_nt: TGTGCCAGCAGCCCCCAGGGGGTTCACTACGAGCAGTACTTC
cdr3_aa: CASSPQGVHYEQYF

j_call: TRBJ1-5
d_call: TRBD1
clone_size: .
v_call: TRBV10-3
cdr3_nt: TGTGCCATCAGTGAGTCTGGGACAGGGTCAAATCAGCCCCAGCATTTT
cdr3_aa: CAISESGTGSNQPQHF

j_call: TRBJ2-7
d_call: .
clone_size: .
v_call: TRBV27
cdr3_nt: TGTGCCACAATGGGCCTTTTCTACGAGCAGTACTTC
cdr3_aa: CATMGLFYEQYF

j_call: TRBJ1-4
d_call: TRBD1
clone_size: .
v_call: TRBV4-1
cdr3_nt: TGCGCCAGCAGCCACAACAGGGGAGATAGTGAAAAACTGTTTTTT
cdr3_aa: CASSHNRGDSEKLFF

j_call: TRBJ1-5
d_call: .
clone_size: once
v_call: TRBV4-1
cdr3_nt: TGCGCCAGCAGCCAAGCCGGGGCTAATAGCAATCAGCCCCAGCATTTT
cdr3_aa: CASSQAGANSNQPQHF

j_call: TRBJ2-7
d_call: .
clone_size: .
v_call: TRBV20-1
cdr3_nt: TGCAGTGCTAGAGATCGGGGTCGGGGCGACTACGAGCAGTACTTC
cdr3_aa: CSARDRGRGDYEQYF

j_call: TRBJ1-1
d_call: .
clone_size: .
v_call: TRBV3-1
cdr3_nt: TGTGCCAGCAGCCAAGATCTGACGAACACTGAAGCTTTCTTT
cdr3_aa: CASSQDLTNTEAFF

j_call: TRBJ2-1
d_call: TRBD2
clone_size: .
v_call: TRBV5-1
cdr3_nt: TGCGCCAGCAGCTTTAGCGGGAGGGCGTTCTTC
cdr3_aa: CASSFSGRAFF

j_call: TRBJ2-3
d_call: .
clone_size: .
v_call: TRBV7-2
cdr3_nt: TGTGCCGGCAGCTTAGTTGTCGGGGCGTATTTT
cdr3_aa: CAGSLVVGAYF

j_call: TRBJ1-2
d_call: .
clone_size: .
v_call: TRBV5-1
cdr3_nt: TGCGCCAGCAGCTCAGGGTTTTGGGAGGCTAACTATGGCTACACCTTC
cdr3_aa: CASSSGFWEANYGYTF

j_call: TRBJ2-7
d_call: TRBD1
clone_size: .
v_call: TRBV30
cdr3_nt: TGTGCCAGCCGGGACAGGGAAATGGACGAGCAGTACTTC
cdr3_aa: CASRDREMDEQYF

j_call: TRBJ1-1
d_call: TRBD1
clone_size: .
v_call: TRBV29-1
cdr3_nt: TGCAGCGTTTCGTCCGGGACAGGGGGCACTGAAGCTTTCTTT
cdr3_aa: CSVSSGTGGTEAFF

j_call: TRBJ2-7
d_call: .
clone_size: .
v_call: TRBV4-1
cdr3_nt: TGCGCCAGCAGCCAGATGGGGGCGACAGAAATCTCCTACGAGCAGTACTTC
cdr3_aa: CASSQMGATEISYEQYF

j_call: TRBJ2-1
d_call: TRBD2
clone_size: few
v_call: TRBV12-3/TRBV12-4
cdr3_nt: TGTGCCAGCAGTTTGCCTAGCGGGGACGGGGCCTACAATGAGCAGTTCTTC
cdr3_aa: CASSLPSGDGAYNEQFF

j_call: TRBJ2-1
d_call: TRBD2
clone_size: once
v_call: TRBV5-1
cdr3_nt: TGCGCCAACAGCCCGGCGGGGGCCTACAATGAGCAGTTCTTC
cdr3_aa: CANSPAGAYNEQFF

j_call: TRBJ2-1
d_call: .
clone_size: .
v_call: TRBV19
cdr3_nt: TGTGCCACCTCAGGGGGGTCCTACAATGAGCAGTTCTTC
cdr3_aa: CATSGGSYNEQFF

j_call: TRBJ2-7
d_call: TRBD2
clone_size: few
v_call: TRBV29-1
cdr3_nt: TGCAGCGTTCAAAGGACTAGCGGGAGTGGTTACGGGCTTTCCGAGCAGTACTTC
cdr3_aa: CSVQRTSGSGYGLSEQYF

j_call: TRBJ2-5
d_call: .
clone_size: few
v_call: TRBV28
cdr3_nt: TGTGCCAGCAGTCTAATGGACCAGGAGGGGGAGACCCAGTACTTC
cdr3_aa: CASSLMDQEGETQYF

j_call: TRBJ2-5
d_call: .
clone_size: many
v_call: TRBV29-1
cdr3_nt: TGCAGCGTTGACAGGTTTGAGACCCAGTACTTC
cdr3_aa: CSVDRFETQYF

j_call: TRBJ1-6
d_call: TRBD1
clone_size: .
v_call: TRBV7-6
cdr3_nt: TGTGCCAGCAGCTCGGGACAGGGGGCCTCACCCCTCCACTTT
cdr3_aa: CASSSGQGASPLHF

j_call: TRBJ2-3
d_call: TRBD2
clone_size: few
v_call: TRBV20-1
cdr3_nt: TGCAGTGCGCAAGCGGGAGCTTCCACAGATACGCAGTATTTT
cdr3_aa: CSAQAGASTDTQYF

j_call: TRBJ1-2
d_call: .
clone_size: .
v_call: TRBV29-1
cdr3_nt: TGCAGCGGACAACAAGGGAACTATGGCTACACCTTC
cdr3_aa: CSGQQGNYGYTF

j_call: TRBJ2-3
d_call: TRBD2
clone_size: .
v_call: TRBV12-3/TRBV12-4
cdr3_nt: TGTGCCAGCAGCCCCCAGCGGGGTAGCACAGGTACGCAGTATTTT
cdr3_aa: CASSPQRGSTGTQYF

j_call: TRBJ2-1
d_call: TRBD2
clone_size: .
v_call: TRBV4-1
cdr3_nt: TGCGCCAGCAGCCAAGAATTGAAGCTAGCGGGCTCCTACAATGAGCAGTTCTTC
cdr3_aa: CASSQELKLAGSYNEQFF

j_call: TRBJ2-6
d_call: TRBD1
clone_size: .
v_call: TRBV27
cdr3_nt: TGTGCCAGCACCCTCGACAGGGGGCTTGGGGGGGCCAACGTCCTGACTTTC
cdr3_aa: CASTLDRGLGGANVLTF

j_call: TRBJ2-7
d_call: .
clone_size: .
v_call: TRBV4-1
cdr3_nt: TGCGCCAGCAGCCAAAAGGGGAACGCGGACGAGCAGTACTTC
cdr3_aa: CASSQKGNADEQYF

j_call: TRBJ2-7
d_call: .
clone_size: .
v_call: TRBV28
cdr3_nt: TGTGCCAGCAGTTTTACCCAACCCTACGAGCAGTACTTC
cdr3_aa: CASSFTQPYEQYF

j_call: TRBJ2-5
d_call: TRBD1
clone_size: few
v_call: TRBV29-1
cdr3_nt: TGCAGCGTGGGACAGGGGGCAGATGAGACCCAGTACTTC
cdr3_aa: CSVGQGADETQYF

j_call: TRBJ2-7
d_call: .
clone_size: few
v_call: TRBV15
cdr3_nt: TGTGTCACCAGCAGAAGGCCCCCCTACGAGCAGTACTTC
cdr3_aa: CVTSRRPPYEQYF

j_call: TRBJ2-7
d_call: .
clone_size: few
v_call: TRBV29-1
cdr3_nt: TGCAGCGTGAGCCCGGGGGACAGAAGCTCCTACGAGCAGTACTTC
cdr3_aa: CSVSPGDRSSYEQYF

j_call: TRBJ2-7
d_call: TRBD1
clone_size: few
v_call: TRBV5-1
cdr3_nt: TGCGCCAGCAGCTTGGGGACAGGGACTTCCTACGAGCAGTACTTC
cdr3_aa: CASSLGTGTSYEQYF

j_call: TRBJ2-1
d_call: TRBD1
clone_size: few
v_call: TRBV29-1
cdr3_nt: TGCAGCGTTGCGGGACAGGGCTACAATGAGCAGTTCTTC
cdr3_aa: CSVAGQGYNEQFF

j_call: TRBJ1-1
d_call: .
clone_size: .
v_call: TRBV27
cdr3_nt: TGTGCCAGCAGTTTCCCGGGCGAGAAAGCTTTCTTT
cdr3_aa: CASSFPGEKAFF

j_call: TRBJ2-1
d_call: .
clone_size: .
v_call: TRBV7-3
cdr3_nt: TGTGCCAGCAGTGGACCGAACAACAATGAGCAGTTCTTC
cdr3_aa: CASSGPNNNEQFF

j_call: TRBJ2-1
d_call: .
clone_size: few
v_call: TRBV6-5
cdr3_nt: TGTGCCAGCAGGAGGATGAGCTCCTACAATGAGCAGTTCTTC
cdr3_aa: CASRRMSSYNEQFF

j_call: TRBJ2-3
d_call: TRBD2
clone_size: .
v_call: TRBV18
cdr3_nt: TGTGCCAGCTCACAACTTGGGACTAGCGAGAGTATAACAGATACGCAGTATTTT
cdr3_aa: CASSQLGTSESITDTQYF

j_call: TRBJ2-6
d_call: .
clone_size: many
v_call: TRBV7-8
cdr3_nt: TGTGCCAGCAGCTTAACCTCTGGGGCCAACGTCCTGACTTTC
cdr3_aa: CASSLTSGANVLTF